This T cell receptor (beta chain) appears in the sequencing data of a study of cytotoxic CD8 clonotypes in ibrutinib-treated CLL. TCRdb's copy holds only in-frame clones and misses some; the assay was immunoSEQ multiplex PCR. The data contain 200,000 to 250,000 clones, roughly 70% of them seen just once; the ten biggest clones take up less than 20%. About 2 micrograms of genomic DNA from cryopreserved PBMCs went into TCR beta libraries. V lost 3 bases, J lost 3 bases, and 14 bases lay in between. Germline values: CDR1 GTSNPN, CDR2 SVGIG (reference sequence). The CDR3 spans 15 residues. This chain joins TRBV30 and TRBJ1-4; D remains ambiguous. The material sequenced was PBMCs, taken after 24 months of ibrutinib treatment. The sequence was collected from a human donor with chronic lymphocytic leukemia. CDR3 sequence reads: CAWSVLGSPNEKLFF. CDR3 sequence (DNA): TGTGCCTGGAGCGTTTTAGGGTCCCCTAATGAAAAACTGTTTTTT. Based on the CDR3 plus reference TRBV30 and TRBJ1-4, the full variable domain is SQTIHQWPATLVQPVGSPLSLECTVEGTSNPNLYWYRQAAGRGLQLLFYSVGIGQISSEVPQNLSASRPQDRQFILSSKKLLLSDSGFYLCAWSVLGSPNEKLFFGSGTQLSVL.